This TCR beta chain was sequenced for a study of blood T cells in healthy people across ages. A second about 7 to 12 cycle PCR used barcoded and J-beta primers. All cDNA molecules were each tagged by a template-switch adaptor with 12 random nucleotides. Samples each returned at least 2.5 million CDR3-containing paired-end reads. TCRdb called the 5' RACE reads again in MiXCR, with one record for every CDR3 protein. The top ten hold around 3.6% of the sample, which has nearly 800,000 distinct CDR3 sequences, 25% seen once. Trimming pared 0 bases from V and 3 bases from J, leaving 9 bases between. The CDR3 sequence is 16 residues long. Germline CDR1 reads LGHNA; CDR2 reads YSLEER. The authors drew 8.5 to 10 milliliters of peripheral blood from each donor. This sample also appeared in a second study, on T cells of mothers and their children. Per that paper: Overlap ran slightly, non-significantly higher for related than unrelated mother-child pairs.

Sequencing was carried out using blood. The J gene is TRBJ2-6, the V gene TRBV4-3; D may be TRBD2 (6 bases). The TCR originated in a boy aged 5-17 years in good health. The CDR3 loop reads CASSQDAGLGANVLTF. CDR3 bases: TGCGCCAGCAGCCAAGACGCGGGGCTTGGGGCCAACGTCCTGACTTTC.